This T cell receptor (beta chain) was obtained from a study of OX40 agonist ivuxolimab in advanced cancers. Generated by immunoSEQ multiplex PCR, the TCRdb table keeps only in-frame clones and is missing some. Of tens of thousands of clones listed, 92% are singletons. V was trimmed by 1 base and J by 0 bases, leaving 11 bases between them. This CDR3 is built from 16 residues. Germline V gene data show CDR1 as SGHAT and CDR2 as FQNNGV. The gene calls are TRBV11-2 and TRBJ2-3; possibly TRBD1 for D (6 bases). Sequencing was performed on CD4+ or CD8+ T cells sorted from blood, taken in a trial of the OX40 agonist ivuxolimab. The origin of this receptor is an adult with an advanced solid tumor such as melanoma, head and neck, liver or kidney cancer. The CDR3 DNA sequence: TGTGCCAGCAGCTTAGCCCACAGGGTTAGCACAGATACGCAGTATTTT. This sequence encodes CASSLAHRVSTDTQYF.